This passage covers 30 T cell receptor beta chains from one sample sequenced in a study of T cell changes during pregnancy in multiple sclerosis. Profiled with immunoSEQ multiplex PCR; TCRdb holds only in-frame clones, not every one. The profile covers tens of thousands of clones, with roughly 92% appearing a single time and 2% taken by the ten largest. The material sequenced was peripheral blood, taken in the second trimester of pregnancy. The receptors were sampled from a female donor with multiple sclerosis, enrolled in a pregnancy study.

The V gene is TRBV29-1, the J gene TRBJ1-1; a possible D gene is TRBD1 (6 bases). The CDR3 is 11 residues long. The ends were cut back, 5 bases at V and 8 bases at J, with 12 bases in the middle. Germline V lookup: CDR1 SQVTM, CDR2 ANQGSEA. DNA of the CDR3: TGCAGCGTTAAAATTACAGGGGAAGCTTTCTTT. Its translation: CSVKITGEAFF.

This chain joins TRBV5-1 and TRBJ2-1; D is uncertain. V lost 0 bases to trimming and J lost 0 bases, with 10 bases between them. There are 16 residues in the CDR3. The germline gives CDR1 SGHRS, CDR2 YFSETQ. This chain's CDR3 is CASSLGLPSSYNEQFF. DNA for the CDR3: TGCGCCAGCAGCTTGGGTTTGCCGAGCTCCTACAATGAGCAGTTCTTC.

The chain carries TRBV18 and TRBJ2-7, with TRBD1 matching 9 bases. The CDR3 is 16 amino acids. V was clipped by 3 bases and J by 2 bases; unmatched bases: 8. In germline, CDR1 is KGHSH, CDR2 LQKENI. DNA of the CDR3: TGTGCCAGCTCACCGTTAACCGGGACAGGGCCCTACGAGCAGTACTTC. Protein: CASSPLTGTGPYEQYF.

The rearrangement joins TRBV6-6 to TRBJ2-1; 8 bases fit TRBD2. The germline CDR1 and CDR2 sequences are MNHNY and SVGAGI (reference sequence). J was trimmed by 3 bases and V by 7 bases; bases with no gene match: 5. CDR3 size: 14 residues. CDR3 protein: CASMRAGGYNEQFF. The CDR3 nucleotides read TGTGCCAGCATGAGGGCGGGGGGCTACAATGAGCAGTTCTTC.

This CDR3 is CASSLDRDAEAFF. The CDR3 DNA sequence: TGCGCCAGCAGCCTGGACAGGGACGCTGAAGCTTTCTTT. This chain joins TRBV5-1 and TRBJ1-1, with TRBD1 matching 8 bases. Germline loops: CDR1 SGHRS, CDR2 YFSETQ. This CDR3 is built from 13 residues. J was trimmed by 6 bases and V by 4 bases; bases with no gene match: 5.

This rearrangement joins TRBV4-1 to TRBJ2-3; possible D gene TRBD2, 5 bases. The ends were cut back, 1 base at V and 4 bases at J, with 6 bases in the middle. The CDR3 has 13 residues. CDR1 and CDR2 from the germline V gene are MGHRA and YSYEKL. The CDR3 region is CASSQAGADTQYF. The DNA for the CDR3 is TGCGCCAGCAGCCAAGCCGGGGCAGATACGCAGTATTTT.

The chain joins TRBV27 to TRBJ2-1; 14 bases line up with TRBD2. Losses at the gene ends were 3 bases for V and 2 bases for J; bases not matched to a gene: 9. CDR1 is MNHEY and CDR2 is SMNVEV in the germline V gene (reference sequence). The CDR3 consists of 19 residues. Written as DNA, the CDR3 is TGTGCCAGCAGTTTTGGGGGACTAGCGGGAGCGGGGACCTACAATGAGCAGTTCTTC. Translating it yields CASSFGGLAGAGTYNEQFF.

The V call is TRBV28, the J call TRBJ2-7, with TRBD1 as a possible D gene (6 bases). V was clipped by 5 bases and J by 5 bases, with 25 bases between them. The CDR3 has 17 residues. From germline, CDR1 is MDHEN and CDR2 SYDVKM. The CDR3 sequence is CASSTWTEASSLDEQYF. As DNA, the CDR3 is TGTGCCAGCAGTACCTGGACAGAAGCTAGCTCCTTGGACGAGCAGTACTTC.

This chain links TRBV18 with TRBJ2-2; tentative D call: TRBD1 (6 bases). This CDR3 is 15 amino acids long. With 2 bases removed from V and 2 bases from J, the gap between germline ends came to 9 bases. Per germline, CDR1 KGHSH and CDR2 LQKENI. The CDR3 loop reads CASSPGGGNTGELFF. The CDR3 DNA reads TGTGCCAGCTCACCAGGGGGCGGCAACACCGGGGAGCTGTTTTTT.

This clone was detected only once. V gene TRBV28 combines with J gene TRBJ1-1; the match to TRBD1 covers 9 bases. J gave up 3 bases and V 10 bases, and 3 bases lay outside the gene matches. Per the germline V gene, CDR1 is MDHEN and CDR2 is SYDVKM. This CDR3 spans 12 amino acids. CDR3 nucleotides: TGTGCCATCGGACAGGGGCACACTGAAGCTTTCTTT. It codes for CAIGQGHTEAFF.

CDR3 in amino acids: CASSVGDRGARGYTF. CDR3 sequence (DNA): TGTGCCAGCAGCGTGGGGGACAGGGGAGCGCGGGGCTACACCTTC. This chain uses TRBV9 with TRBJ1-2; 10 bases fit TRBD1. Per germline, CDR1 SGDLS and CDR2 YYNGEE. There are 15 residues in the CDR3. V lost 2 bases and J lost 8; bases outside the gene matches: 9. Combining the CDR3 with reference TRBV9 and TRBJ1-2 gives the whole variable domain DSGVTQTPKHLITATGQRVTLRCSPRSGDLSVYWYQQSLDQGLQFLIQYYNGEERAKGNILERFSAQQFPDLHSELNLSSLELGDSALYFCASSVGDRGARGYTFGSGTRLTVV.

This rearrangement joins TRBV9 to TRBJ1-2; D unresolved. Germline V gene lookup returns CDR1 SGDLS and CDR2 YYNGEE. Trimming removed 0 bases from V and 0 bases from J, with 6 bases in between. The length of the CDR3 is 14 residues. CDR3 amino acids: CASSVGAPNYGYTF. In DNA form, the CDR3 reads TGTGCCAGCAGCGTAGGGGCGCCTAACTATGGCTACACCTTC.

The chain links TRBV6-1 to TRBJ2-7; D is undetermined. CDR1 and CDR2 from the germline V gene are MNHNS and SASEGT. Deletions cut 10 bases from V and 3 bases from J, with 10 bases between. The CDR3 runs 11 residues. The CDR3 DNA follows: TGTGCCACTAACCCTTACTACGAGCAGTACTTC. It is translated as CATNPYYEQYF.

To note about this clone: One junction end disagrees with the germline gene, perhaps due to a read error. The chain combines TRBV5-1 with TRBJ1-4, with no clear D. The CDR3 loop spans 12 amino acids. Germline values: CDR1 SGHRS, CDR2 YFSETQ. The CDR3 DNA follows: TGCGCCAGCAGCTTCGACGGGATTCGTGAGATTTTT. Protein sequence: CASSFDGIREIF. Drawing the rest from reference TRBV5-1 and TRBJ1-4, the complete variable domain is KAGVTQTPRYLIKTRGQQVTLSCSPISGHRSVSWYQQTPGQGLQFLFEYFSETQRNKGNFPGRFSGRQFSNSRSEMNVSTLELGDSALYLCASSFDGIREIFGSGTQLSVL.

This chain connects TRBV11-2 to TRBJ2-1; no clear D. V lost 3 bases, J lost 10 bases, and 10 bases lay in between. This CDR3 region has 12 residues. Per germline, CDR1 SGHAT and CDR2 FQNNGV. The DNA of the CDR3 is TGTGCCAGCAGCTTCCAATATAGCGAGCAGTTCTTC. Amino acid sequence: CASSFQYSEQFF.

The chain couples TRBV5-1 to TRBJ2-4; tentatively, D is TRBD1 (5 bases). The CDR3 is made up of 16 amino acids. CDR1 is SGHRS, CDR2 YFSETQ, per germline. Trimming left V 0 bases short and J 1 base short, with 11 bases between. CDR3 in DNA: TGCGCCAGCAGCTTGGTAGGGGCCGGGGCCAAAAACATTCAGTACTTC. It translates to CASSLVGAGAKNIQYF.

The chain couples TRBV2 to TRBJ1-5; 12 bases match TRBD1. From germline, CDR1 is SNHLY and CDR2 FYNNEI. The CDR3 consists of 18 residues. V shed 2 bases and J 1 base; nucleotides not matched to a gene: 6. CDR3 residues: CASSESGTGGPSNQPQHF. The CDR3 DNA reads as TGTGCCAGCAGTGAATCCGGGACAGGGGGCCCGAGCAATCAGCCCCAGCATTTT.

The genes are TRBV2 and TRBJ2-3; TRBD2 matches at 11 bases. The V gene's germline CDR1 is SNHLY and CDR2 FYNNEI. V shed 4 bases, J shed 0 bases, and the junction held 12 bases outside the gene matches. The CDR3 runs 19 residues. CDR3 nucleotides: TGTGCCAGCAGTGTGGCTCGGCTAGCGGGGGGCTCTAGCACAGATACGCAGTATTTT. It translates to CASSVARLAGGSSTDTQYF. Variable domain in full (rest from reference TRBV2 and TRBJ2-3): EPEVTQTPSHQVTQMGQEVILRCVPISNHLYFYWYRQILGQKVEFLVSFYNNEISEKSEIFDDQFSVERPDGSNFTLKIRSTKLEDSAMYFCASSVARLAGGSSTDTQYFGPGTRLTVL.

The rearrangement uses TRBV19 and TRBJ2-3; D gene uncertain. V lost 6 bases and J lost 5, with 6 bases in between. The length of the CDR3 is 11 residues. Germline-derived CDR1 and CDR2 are LNHDA and SQIVND (reference sequence). The CDR3 spells CASRYGDTQYF. DNA for the CDR3: TGTGCCAGTAGATACGGAGATACGCAGTATTTT.

This chain uses TRBV29-1 with TRBJ2-5; 10 nucleotides align to TRBD2. The germline CDR1 and CDR2 sequences are SQVTM and ANQGSEA. The V gene end was trimmed by 0 bases and the J gene end by 4 bases; junction bases not matched to a gene: 14. The CDR3 has 18 amino acids. The CDR3 coding sequence is TGCAGCGTTGAAGATCTACAGCGGGAGGGCCTGACTCCAGAGACCCAGTACTTC. Amino acid sequence: CSVEDLQREGLTPETQYF. Together with reference TRBV29-1 and TRBJ2-5, the CDR3 gives the full variable domain: SAVISQKPSRDICQRGTSLTIQCQVDSQVTMMFWYRQQPGQSLTLIATANQGSEATYESGFVIDKFPISRPNLTFSTLTVSNMSPEDSSIYLCSVEDLQREGLTPETQYFGPGTRLLVL.

The chain joins TRBV6-1 to TRBJ2-7, with TRBD1 as a possible D gene (7 bases). Germline loops: CDR1 MNHNS, CDR2 SASEGT. The length of the CDR3 is 15 residues. Trimming left V 4 bases short and J 6 bases short, with 19 bases between. This chain's CDR3 is CASSVSAGQPSEQYF. CDR3 bases: TGTGCCAGCAGTGTCAGCGCGGGACAGCCCTCCGAGCAGTACTTC.

V and J are TRBV9 and TRBJ2-1; D not certain. Trimming removed 0 bases at V and 6 bases at J, with 13 bases between. Germline values: CDR1 SGDLS, CDR2 YYNGEE. The CDR3 is 15 amino acids. As DNA, the CDR3 is TGTGCCAGCAGCGTAGCGAGAGCTGTCACCAATGAGCAGTTCTTC. Amino acids: CASSVARAVTNEQFF.

The genes are TRBV7-9 and TRBJ1-2; 7 bases map to TRBD1. The CDR3 is made up of 14 amino acids. V shed 5 bases, J shed 4 bases, and the junction held 7 bases outside the gene matches. The germline V gene encodes CDR1 SEHNR and CDR2 FQNEAQ (reference sequence). CDR3 bases: TGTGCCAGCAGCAAAGAGGGACAGTTCTATGGCTACACCTTC. Its translation is CASSKEGQFYGYTF.

The chain is built from TRBV7-9 and TRBJ2-7; a weak D match, TRBD1 (6 bases). The CDR3 length is 14 residues. Germline V CDR1 and CDR2: SEHNR, FQNEAQ (reference sequence). V was shortened by 4 bases and J by 1 base, with 11 bases between the two germline ends. CDR3 in DNA: TGTGCCAGCAGCTCCCCTGGACAGTCCTACGAGCAGTACTTC. Protein sequence: CASSSPGQSYEQYF.

The chain couples TRBV4-1 to TRBJ2-7, with 8 bases lining up with TRBD1. The CDR3 loop spans 15 amino acids. The V gene end was trimmed by 1 base and the J gene end by 6 bases; junction bases not matched to a gene: 8. Germline lookup yields CDR1 MGHRA and CDR2 YSYEKL. CDR3 coding DNA: TGCGCCAGCAGCCAAGGGTACAGGGGGTCCGGCGAGCAGTACTTC. Encoded protein: CASSQGYRGSGEQYF.

The J gene is TRBJ1-6, the V gene TRBV4-1, with TRBD1 identical over 8 bases. J was trimmed by 7 bases and V by 1 base; bases with no gene match: 6. CDR1 and CDR2 (germline): MGHRA, YSYEKL. The CDR3 extends over 16 amino acids. CDR3 sequence (DNA): TGCGCCAGCAGCCAAGTACAGGGGGGCGGAAATTCACCCCTCCACTTT. Protein: CASSQVQGGGNSPLHF.

This chain connects TRBV6-6 to TRBJ1-4, with D hard to call. The V and J ends lost 4 bases and 7 bases respectively, with 13 bases between them. Germline assignment: CDR1 MNHNY and CDR2 SVGAGI (reference sequence). The CDR3 contains 14 residues. In nucleotides, the CDR3 is TGTGCCAGCAGTTCAAGGCCAGGCTTTGAAAAACTGTTTTTT. Protein: CASSSRPGFEKLFF.

The V and J genes are TRBV9 and TRBJ2-1; TRBD2 matches at 9 bases. V trimming: 0 bases; J trimming: 12 bases; junction bases outside the gene matches: 10. The CDR3 runs to 15 residues. In germline, CDR1 is SGDLS, CDR2 YYNGEE. The CDR3 loop is CASSVDQRGVTGQFF. The CDR3 DNA is TGTGCCAGCAGCGTAGACCAGCGGGGGGTCACGGGGCAGTTCTTC.

The sample holds one count of this clone. V and J are TRBV5-1 and TRBJ1-1, with no clear D. The CDR3 is made up of 13 amino acids. V was pared by 0 bases and J by 1 base, with 4 bases between. CDR1 and CDR2 (germline): SGHRS, YFSETQ. CDR3 region: CASSLASNTEAFF. CDR3 DNA sequence: TGCGCCAGCAGCTTGGCCTCGAACACTGAAGCTTTCTTT.

The rearrangement links TRBV30 to TRBJ1-5, with D maybe TRBD1 (5 bases). Trimming took 2 bases from V and 3 from J, leaving 17 bases between them. Germline CDR1 reads GTSNPN; CDR2 reads SVGIG (reference sequence). This CDR3 has 16 amino acids. Here the CDR3 DNA reads TGTGCCTGGAGTCCCCTCGGGGGGACGGTCAATCAGCCCCAGCATTTT. It translates to CAWSPLGGTVNQPQHF.